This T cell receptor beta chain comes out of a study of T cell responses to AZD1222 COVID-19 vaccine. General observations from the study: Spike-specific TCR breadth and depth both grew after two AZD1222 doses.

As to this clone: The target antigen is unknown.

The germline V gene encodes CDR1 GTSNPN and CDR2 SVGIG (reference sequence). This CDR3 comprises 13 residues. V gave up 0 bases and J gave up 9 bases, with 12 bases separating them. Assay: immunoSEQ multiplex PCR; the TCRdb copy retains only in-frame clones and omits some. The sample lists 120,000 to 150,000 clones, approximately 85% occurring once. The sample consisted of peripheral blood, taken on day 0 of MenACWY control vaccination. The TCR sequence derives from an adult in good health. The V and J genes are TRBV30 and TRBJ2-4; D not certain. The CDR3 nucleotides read TGTGCCTGGAGTGTAGCGAGCTCTTCCATTCAGTACTTC. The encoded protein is CAWSVASSSIQYF.